A single sample is the source of the 10 T cell receptor beta chains below, sequenced in a study of blood T cell repertoires in COVID-19. Using immunoSEQ multiplex PCR, the repertoire was profiled, and TCRdb retains in-frame clones only, with some absent. Among about 270,000 clones listed, more than 80% were seen once. Sequencing was done on a sample of PBMCs or T cells enriched from blood (not recorded which). These receptors originate from a woman aged 25 to 39 with acute COVID-19.

V is TRBV7-2 and J is TRBJ1-1; 8 positions match TRBD1. The trim removed 1 base at V and 5 bases at J, leaving 6 bases unmatched. This CDR3 spans 15 amino acids. In germline, CDR1 is SGHTA, CDR2 FQGNSA. The DNA of the CDR3 is TGTGCCAGCAGCTTAGGCGGGACAGGAGGGACTGAAGCTTTCTTT. Translated: CASSLGGTGGTEAFF. Complete variable domain (other parts from reference TRBV7-2 and TRBJ1-1): GAGVSQSPSNKVTEKGKDVELRCDPISGHTALYWYRQSLGQGLEFLIYFQGNSAPDKSGLPSDRFSAERTGGSVSTLTIQRTQQEDSAVYLCASSLGGTGGTEAFFGQGTRLTVV.

As to this clone: No DNA is shown, since the ends of the CDR3 on it are uncertain; the CDR3 is the one TCRdb lists. V gene TRBV5-1 combines with J gene TRBJ2-1; no check of the table's D call, TRBD2, against the DNA was made. The CDR3 is made up of 17 amino acids, end residues included. From germline, CDR1 is SGHRS and CDR2 YFSETQ. CDR3 in amino acids: CASSPGLAGNFGNEQFF.

CDR3 sequence: CASSHGSLDTGELFF. CDR3 coding DNA: TGCGCCAGCAGCCACGGGTCGCTCGACACCGGGGAGCTGTTTTTT. J is TRBJ2-2 and V is TRBV4-1; D is ambiguous. CDR1 and CDR2 (germline): MGHRA, YSYEKL. V was shortened by 3 bases and J by 3 bases, with 11 bases between the two germline ends. The length of the CDR3 is 15 residues.

The chain carries TRBV28 and TRBJ2-3, with 8 bases fitting TRBD2. CDR1 MDHEN and CDR2 SYDVKM come from the germline V gene. This CDR3 has 15 amino acids. J lost 6 bases, V lost 8 bases, and 13 bases had no gene match. CDR3 bases: TGTGCCAGCGAAACCGTGGCGGGGGGTCTTGATACGCAGTATTTT. Translation gives CASETVAGGLDTQYF.

The chain joins TRBV19 to TRBJ2-5; the match to TRBD2 covers 12 bases. The ends lost 3 bases at V and 2 bases at J; junction bases unmatched: 7. The CDR3 length is 17 residues. Germline loops: CDR1 LNHDA, CDR2 SQIVND (reference sequence). DNA for the CDR3: TGTGCCAGTAGTATCGGACTAGCGGGACTTACACAAGAGACCCAGTACTTC. Residues: CASSIGLAGLTQETQYF.

J is TRBJ1-2 and V is TRBV18; D unresolved. This CDR3 is 14 amino acids long. Germline CDR1 and CDR2: KGHSH and LQKENI. V lost 3 bases and J lost 0, with 8 bases in between. The CDR3 reads CASSPALANYGYTF. The CDR3 DNA is TGTGCCAGCTCACCCGCTTTAGCTAACTATGGCTACACCTTC.

The chain combines TRBV2 with TRBJ2-2; D ambiguous. Germline CDR1 and CDR2: SNHLY and FYNNEI. This CDR3 comprises 14 residues. V shed 7 bases and J shed 1 base, with 10 bases lying between them. The chain's CDR3 is CASTGRGNTGELFF. For the CDR3, the DNA is TGTGCCAGCACCGGTAGAGGGAACACCGGGGAGCTGTTTTTT.

This sequence joins TRBV5-4 and TRBJ2-7; a possible D gene is TRBD2 (6 bases). Trimming took 3 bases from V and 0 from J, leaving 7 bases between them. The CDR3 consists of 13 residues. Germline CDR1 SGHNT, CDR2 YYREEE (reference sequence). The CDR3 DNA reads TGTGCCAGCAGCTGGAGGGGCTCCTACGAGCAGTACTTC. Encoded protein: CASSWRGSYEQYF. Variable domain in full (rest from reference TRBV5-4 and TRBJ2-7): ETGVTQSPTHLIKTRGQQVTLRCSSQSGHNTVSWYQQALGQGPQFIFQYYREEENGRGNFPPRFSGLQFPNYSSELNVNALELDDSALYLCASSWRGSYEQYFGPGTRLTVT.

The chain combines TRBV12-3 or TRBV12-4 with TRBJ1-1; D might be TRBD1 (6 bases). This CDR3 spans 12 amino acids. V was clipped by 8 bases and J by 8 bases, with 15 bases between them. The CDR3 reads CASYNGQYEAFF. In nucleotides, the CDR3 is TGTGCCAGCTATAATGGACAGTACGAAGCTTTCTTT.

This sequence joins TRBV30 and TRBJ2-3, with 8 positions matching TRBD2. The CDR3 spans 14 residues. V shed 3 bases and J 2 bases; nucleotides not matched to a gene: 4. CDR1 is GTSNPN, CDR2 SVGIG, per germline (reference sequence). CDR3 bases: TGTGCCTGGAGGACTAGCGACCTCACAGATACGCAGTATTTT. It yields the protein CAWRTSDLTDTQYF. Variable domain in full (rest from reference TRBV30 and TRBJ2-3): SQTIHQWPATLVQPVGSPLSLECTVEGTSNPNLYWYRQAAGRGLQLLFYSVGIGQISSEVPQNLSASRPQDRQFILSSKKLLLSDSGFYLCAWRTSDLTDTQYFGPGTRLTVL.